Presented here are 8 T cell receptor beta chains from one specimen sequenced in a study of T cells in women clearing cervical HPV infection. The data were produced by immunoSEQ multiplex PCR, yet TCRdb's version contains in-frame clones alone and is incomplete. This sample lists approximately 35,000 clones; its ten largest clones have more than 7%. Source material: blood buffy coat. The receptors were sampled from a woman aged 18-70 years with a cervical HPV16 infection that either progressed to CIN3+ or cleared (not recorded which).

Remarks on this clone: The read falls 3 residues short of the CDR3 end, and the missing part is taken from the germline J gene. V is TRBV7-9 and J is TRBJ2-3; 11 bases fit TRBD2. There are 14 residues in the CDR3. Germline V lookup: CDR1 SEHNR, CDR2 FQNEAQ (reference sequence). The CDR3 loop reads CASSRGTSGETQYF. The DNA read from the CDR3 is TGTGCCAGCAGCCGTGGGACTAGCGGAGAGACG.

About this clone: The CDR3 goes on 3 residues after the read ends, and that part is filled in from the germline J gene. The rearrangement uses TRBV2 and TRBJ2-7; TRBD2 agrees at 14 bases. After removal of 3 bases from V and 6 bases from J, the junction contained 1 base not matched to a gene. The CDR3 contains 14 residues. The germline V gene encodes CDR1 SNHLY and CDR2 FYNNEI. The CDR3 DNA, read in part, is TGTGCCAGCAGTGAGACTAGCGGGGGGGCCGAG. It is translated as CASSETSGGAE. The whole CDR3 sequence is CASSETSGGAEQYF.

Turning to this clone: The read gets to within 3 residues of the CDR3 end, and the germline J gene fills in the rest. The chain uses TRBV20-1 and TRBJ1-1, with 8 bases that match TRBD1. The length of the CDR3 is 12 residues. CDR1 and CDR2 from the germline V gene are DFQATT and SNEGSKA (reference sequence). Unmatched junction bases numbered 7, after V lost 8 bases and J lost 5 bases. Partial CDR3 DNA: TGCAGTACCGGACAGGGCGAAACTGAA. Protein: CSTGQGETE. The entire CDR3 sequence reads CSTGQGETEAFF.

As for this clone: The sequenced fragment ends 3 residues before the CDR3 boundary, so the rest is inferred from the germline J gene. The rearrangement uses TRBV12-3 or TRBV12-4 and TRBJ1-2; TRBD1 matches 8 bases. With 5 bases clipped from V and 5 bases from J, the junction kept 7 bases outside the gene matches. The CDR3 has 14 amino acids. CDR3 sequence reads: CASSPRGRPYGYTF. The part of the CDR3 DNA that was read is TGTGCCAGCAGTCCCAGGGGGCGACCATATGGC.

In the case of this clone: The read falls 3 residues short of the CDR3 end, and the missing part is taken from the germline J gene. In the same sample, other DNA sequences code for this CDR3. The chain carries TRBV6-2 or TRBV6-3 and TRBJ2-7; D is unresolved. Germline values: CDR1 MNHEY, CDR2 SVGEGT. V dropped 2 bases and J dropped 2 bases, with 10 bases sitting between them. The CDR3 contains 14 residues. Incomplete CDR3 DNA: TGTGCCAGCAGTTACCGTACAGAAGCCTACGAG. Its translation is CASSYRTEAYE. The CDR3 in its entirety is CASSYRTEAYEQYF.

As to this clone: From the germline J gene comes the end of the CDR3, since the read stops 3 residues before it. This chain joins TRBV12-3 or TRBV12-4 and TRBJ1-5; TRBD1 matches 9 bases. This CDR3 comprises 14 residues. Trimming at V came to 5 bases and at J to 7 bases, leaving 6 bases not matched to a gene. The CDR3 DNA, read in part, is TGTGCCAGCAGTCTCGACAGGGGGGGACAGCCC. This codes for CASSLDRGGQP. The whole CDR3 protein is CASSLDRGGQPQHF.

The CDR3 protein is CASRSSGGRADTQYF. CDR3 bases read: TGCGCCAGCAGGAGTAGCGGGGGGAGGGCAGATACG. The chain uses TRBV5-1 and TRBJ2-3, with 10 bases aligning to TRBD2. The read ends 3 residues before the CDR3 terminus; that terminus is restored from the germline J gene. Germline trimming cut 5 bases from V and 4 bases from J; bases unmatched to any gene: 7. The length of the CDR3 is 15 residues. Germline lookup yields CDR1 SGHRS and CDR2 YFSETQ. The full variable domain, its missing parts supplied by reference TRBV5-1 and TRBJ2-3, is KAGVTQTPRYLIKTRGQQVTLSCSPISGHRSVSWYQQTPGQGLQFLFEYFSETQRNKGNFPGRFSGRQFSNSRSEMNVSTLELGDSALYLCASRSSGGRADTQYFGPGTRLTVL.

With regard to this clone: A read error may produce the germline difference seen at one junction end. The CDR3 end is not reached by the read, which stops 3 residues before it; the germline J gene fills it in. The chain uses TRBV19 and TRBJ1-6; D call uncertain. The germline V gene has CDR1 LNHDA and CDR2 SQIVND (reference sequence). The CDR3 has 12 residues. The CDR3 region is CASNIAGSPLHF. The sequenced part of the CDR3 DNA is TGTGCCAGTAATATAGCCGGTTCTCCC.